This T cell receptor beta chain was sequenced during a study of blood T cell repertoires in COVID-19. Looking at the study overall: Samples representing acute and convalescent COVID-19 were sourced from the United States, Italy and Spain. T cells, B-cell-depleted T cells, or PBMCs supplied cDNA or gDNA.

Original methodology: The assay estimated nucleated cells by amplifying reference gene primers. Clones were read by immunoSEQ multiplex PCR, and TCRdb kept only the in-frame ones, dropping some. V, J and clone size were drawn from that table, and D and trimming were deduced from the DNA. This repertoire shows 74,000 or so clones, 88% found once; its top ten account for 2% to 2.5%. Germline-derived CDR1 and CDR2 are MDHEN and SYDVKM. Trimming removed 3 bases at V and 1 base at J, with 13 bases between. The CDR3 is made up of 15 amino acids. The specimen was peripheral blood. The receptor was isolated from a human donor in a cohort sampled during active COVID-19. The chain joins TRBV28 to TRBJ2-7; D is unresolved. The CDR3 loop is CASSFMGAISYEQYF. The CDR3, as DNA: TGTGCCAGCAGTTTCATGGGCGCCATTTCCTACGAGCAGTACTTC.